This passage covers 15 T cell receptor beta chains from one sample sequenced in a study of shared clonotypes between healthy human individuals. Some clones are missing from TCRdb's copy, which holds only in-frame ones; the method was immunoSEQ multiplex PCR. The repertoire holds about 680,000 clones, with 73% as singletons. What was sequenced was memory CD4+ T cells sorted from blood. As for subset: CD45RA-negative fraction. These receptors were taken from a woman between 25 and 40 years old in good health.

This chain joins TRBV18 and TRBJ2-7; D is perhaps TRBD2 (6 bases). The CDR3 consists of 13 residues. V was pared by 3 bases and J by 5 bases, with 11 bases between. Germline V lookup: CDR1 KGHSH, CDR2 LQKENI. Here the CDR3 reads CASSPEGTHEQYF. The CDR3, as DNA: TGTGCCAGCTCACCGGAGGGGACCCACGAGCAGTACTTC.

The chain joins TRBV7-6 to TRBJ1-1, with D possibly being TRBD1 (5 bases). Germline lookup yields CDR1 SGHVS and CDR2 FNYEAQ. The germline V and J ends were trimmed by 2 bases and 0 bases, with 10 bases remaining between them. The CDR3 consists of 15 residues. The DNA for the CDR3 is TGTGCCAGCAGCTTAAACCCGGACATGAACACTGAAGCTTTCTTT. Its protein product is CASSLNPDMNTEAFF.

The chain employs TRBV9 and TRBJ1-3; weak D call: TRBD1 (5 bases). The CDR3 has 16 amino acids. V shed 0 bases and J shed 1 base, with 11 bases lying between them. Germline V lookup: CDR1 SGDLS, CDR2 YYNGEE. The CDR3 protein is CASSVGATGSGNTIYF. In DNA, the CDR3 is TGTGCCAGCAGCGTAGGGGCCACAGGTTCTGGAAACACCATATATTTT. Complete variable domain (other parts from reference TRBV9 and TRBJ1-3): DSGVTQTPKHLITATGQRVTLRCSPRSGDLSVYWYQQSLDQGLQFLIQYYNGEERAKGNILERFSAQQFPDLHSELNLSSLELGDSALYFCASSVGATGSGNTIYFGEGSWLTVV.

The DNA of the CDR3 is TGCAGCGTAGTGGGTGACAGGTCTCTCAGTGAGCAGTTCTTC. Translation: CSVVGDRSLSEQFF. J is TRBJ2-1 and V is TRBV29-1, with a possible D match to TRBD1 (6 bases). Germline V gene sequence: CDR1 SQVTM, CDR2 ANQGSEA. Between the trimmed V and J ends, which lost 6 bases and 9 bases, there was a span of 21 bases. CDR3 length: 14 residues.

The rearrangement links TRBV28 to TRBJ2-7; the match to TRBD1 covers 7 bases. Germline trimming cut 3 bases from V and 6 bases from J; bases unmatched to any gene: 11. The CDR3 loop spans 15 amino acids. The germline CDR1 and CDR2 sequences are MDHEN and SYDVKM. CDR3 sequence (DNA): TGTGCCAGCAGTTTTGAGGCAGGGACAGTTGGCGAGCAGTACTTC. It yields the protein CASSFEAGTVGEQYF.

V and J are TRBV25-1 and TRBJ2-3, with 7 bases aligning to TRBD2. The CDR3 covers 16 residues. The V segment lost 3 bases and the J segment 3 bases; nucleotides outside the gene matches: 9. Germline CDR1 reads MGHDK; CDR2 reads SYGVNS. The CDR3 spells CASSDGSGGETDTQYF. The CDR3 DNA reads TGTGCCAGCAGTGACGGCTCTGGGGGGGAAACAGATACGCAGTATTTT.

Here the CDR3 reads CASSEAGVGTDTQYF. In nucleotides, the CDR3 is TGTGCCAGCAGTGAGGCGGGAGTGGGCACAGATACGCAGTATTTT. V and J are TRBV27 and TRBJ2-3; TRBD2 matches at 7 bases. The CDR3 consists of 15 residues. CDR1 and CDR2 from the germline V gene are MNHEY and SMNVEV (reference sequence). The V segment lost 5 bases and the J segment 1 base; nucleotides outside the gene matches: 6.

This sequence joins TRBV13 and TRBJ2-1, with 11 bases lining up with TRBD2. The trim removed 2 bases at V and 7 bases at J, leaving 7 bases unmatched. Germline V gene data show CDR1 as PRHDT and CDR2 as FYEKMQ (reference sequence). The CDR3 is 16 amino acids. CDR3 sequence reads: CASSLSPTSGSNEQFF. The CDR3 DNA follows: TGTGCCAGCAGCTTATCCCCCACTAGCGGGAGTAATGAGCAGTTCTTC.

V gene TRBV19 combines with J gene TRBJ2-1; D unclear. Germline CDR1 is LNHDA and CDR2 is SQIVND (reference sequence). V was clipped by 1 base and J by 7 bases, with 8 bases between them. The CDR3 spans 13 residues. The CDR3 coding sequence is TGTGCCAGTAGTATAGGTTTTGCTAATGAGCAGTTCTTC. It encodes CASSIGFANEQFF.

The chain couples TRBV29-1 to TRBJ2-7; D ambiguous. Germline V gene data show CDR1 as SQVTM and CDR2 as ANQGSEA. The CDR3 spans 15 residues. Trimming removed 0 bases from V and 3 bases from J, with 15 bases in between. The CDR3 loop is CSVEELDVGHYEQYF. As DNA, the CDR3 is TGCAGCGTTGAAGAGTTAGACGTAGGGCACTACGAGCAGTACTTC.

This chain joins TRBV5-5 and TRBJ2-7, with TRBD1 as a possible D gene (6 bases). CDR1 and CDR2 (germline): SGHKS, YYEKEE (reference sequence). Between the trimmed V and J ends, which lost 4 bases and 2 bases, there was a span of 16 bases. The CDR3 covers 15 residues. CDR3 sequence (DNA): TGTGCCAGCAGCCCGGACCGGGACATACCCTACGAGCAGTACTTC. Its protein is CASSPDRDIPYEQYF.

The rearrangement uses TRBV27 and TRBJ2-1; TRBD2 matches 11 bases. The CDR3 extends over 14 amino acids. CDR1 is MNHEY, CDR2 SMNVEV, per germline (reference sequence). With V trimmed by 6 bases and J by 5 bases, 3 bases remained unmatched. CDR3 DNA: TGTGCCAGCAGAGTAGCGGGAGGGAACAATGAGCAGTTCTTC. Protein sequence: CASRVAGGNNEQFF.

This chain connects TRBV6-1 to TRBJ1-5, with no clear D. Germline loops: CDR1 MNHNS, CDR2 SASEGT. Trimming left V 0 bases short and J 3 bases short, with 9 bases between. This CDR3 has 15 amino acids. CDR3 sequence reads: CASSEAPRNNQPQHF. The CDR3 region has the DNA TGTGCCAGCAGTGAAGCGCCGAGGAACAATCAGCCCCAGCATTTT.

V usage is TRBV6-1 and J usage is TRBJ2-2; TRBD2 matches 7 bases. With 6 bases clipped from V and 0 bases from J, the junction kept 7 bases outside the gene matches. This CDR3 comprises 16 residues. Germline CDR1 is MNHNS and CDR2 is SASEGT. CDR3 amino acids: CASSELARTNTGELFF. The CDR3 nucleotides read TGTGCCAGCAGCGAACTAGCGCGGACGAACACCGGGGAGCTGTTTTTT.

The chain is built from TRBV28 and TRBJ2-5, with D uncertain. CDR3 length: 13 residues. Trimming took 3 bases from V and 3 from J, leaving 8 bases between them. Germline V gives CDR1 MDHEN, CDR2 SYDVKM. CDR3 nucleotides: TGTGCCAGCAGTTTGTATCGGGAAGAGACCCAGTACTTC. This translates into CASSLYREETQYF.